Listed below are T cell receptor beta chains from one sample, sequenced in a study of cytomegalovirus exposure and HLA in healthy donors. This table comes from immunoSEQ multiplex PCR, and its TCRdb copy is limited to in-frame clones, with some not included. The sample includes some 130,000 clones, about 94% of them seen just once. Sequenced: PBMCs. The receptors shown here come from a man younger than 30 in good health and CMV-seropositive. Both conserved end residues are part of each CDR3. The D gene is left open where the match is weak. The size of a clone is reported for some rows only, either as once, few or many, or as a class for expanded clones.

J: TRBJ2-1
V: TRBV5-4
length: 15
D: .
size: .
DNA: TGTGCCAGCAGCTTTTATCTAGCTCTCAACAATGAGCAGTTCTTC
CDR3: CASSFYLALNNEQFF

J: TRBJ1-5
V: TRBV28
length: 16
D: .
size: .
DNA: TGTGCCAGCAGTTTAGGCACCGCCTTCTTCAATCAGCCCCAGCATTTT
CDR3: CASSLGTAFFNQPQHF

J: TRBJ2-7
V: TRBV7-8
length: 16
D: .
size: once
DNA: TGTGCCAGCAGCCCCCGAGGGAACAGGGCCCACTACGAGCAGTACTTC
CDR3: CASSPRGNRAHYEQYF

J: TRBJ2-7
V: TRBV27
length: 17
D: TRBD2
size: once
DNA: TGTGCCAGCAGTTCCCAAGGACAGGCTTGGACTAGCGTCGAGCAGTACTTC
CDR3: CASSSQGQAWTSVEQYF

J: TRBJ2-7
V: TRBV2
length: 16
D: TRBD1
size: .
DNA: TGTGCCAGCAGAAAAGACACCGGGACAGGGGCCTACGAGCAGTACTTC
CDR3: CASRKDTGTGAYEQYF

J: TRBJ2-5
V: TRBV28
length: 15
D: TRBD2
size: .
DNA: TGTGCCAGCAGTTTATCTCGCGGGAGGGGGGAGACCCAGTACTTC
CDR3: CASSLSRGRGETQYF

J: TRBJ2-2
V: TRBV11-2
length: 14
D: TRBD1
size: .
DNA: TGTGCCAGCGGACAGGGGGCGAGAACCGGGGAGCTGTTTTTT
CDR3: CASGQGARTGELFF

J: TRBJ1-1
V: TRBV10-3
length: 14
D: .
size: .
DNA: TGTGCCATCAGTGAAACAGACATGAACACTGAAGCTTTCTTT
CDR3: CAISETDMNTEAFF

J: TRBJ2-5
V: TRBV5-6
length: 15
D: TRBD1
size: .
DNA: TGTGCCAGCAGCCCAACCACAGGGGCCAAAGAGACCCAGTACTTC
CDR3: CASSPTTGAKETQYF

J: TRBJ1-1
V: TRBV2
length: 17
D: .
size: .
DNA: TGTGCCAGCAGTTCTACAACCCGAGACAGGTGGAACACTGAAGCTTTCTTT
CDR3: CASSSTTRDRWNTEAFF

J: TRBJ2-3
V: TRBV29-1
length: 15
D: .
size: .
DNA: TGCAGCGTTGAAGATAGAGGAGCTGAGGCAGATACGCAGTATTTT
CDR3: CSVEDRGAEADTQYF

J: TRBJ1-1
V: TRBV4-1
length: 14
D: .
size: .
DNA: TGCGCCAGCAGCCAAGGCGGATTAAACACTGAAGCTTTCTTT
CDR3: CASSQGGLNTEAFF

J: TRBJ2-3
V: TRBV11-3
length: 13
D: .
size: .
DNA: TGTGCCAGCAGCCGAGGGGGACCAGATACGCAGTATTTT
CDR3: CASSRGGPDTQYF

J: TRBJ2-3
V: TRBV5-6
length: 16
D: TRBD2
size: .
DNA: TGTGCCAGCAGCAAGAACGGGAGGACCGGCACAGATACGCAGTATTTT
CDR3: CASSKNGRTGTDTQYF

J: TRBJ1-1
V: TRBV5-1
length: 16
D: TRBD1
size: once
DNA: TGCGCCAGCGCCACCGGGACAGGGGGCCGAAACACTGAAGCTTTCTTT
CDR3: CASATGTGGRNTEAFF

J: TRBJ1-5
V: TRBV15
length: 15
D: .
size: .
DNA: TGTGCCACCAGCAGAGACAGGTTTAGCAATCAGCCCCAGCATTTT
CDR3: CATSRDRFSNQPQHF

J: TRBJ2-1
V: TRBV28
length: 18
D: TRBD1
size: .
DNA: TGTGCCAGCAGTTCCCCCGGGACAGGGGGGCTCTCCTACAATGAGCAGTTCTTC
CDR3: CASSSPGTGGLSYNEQFF

J: TRBJ1-1
V: TRBV27
length: 14
D: TRBD1
size: .
DNA: TGTGCCAGCAGTTTGGGGACAGGGGTGCCAAGAGCTTTCTTT
CDR3: CASSLGTGVPRAFF

J: TRBJ2-7
V: TRBV7-9
length: 16
D: TRBD1
size: .
DNA: TGTGCCAGCAGCTTATATGCAGGGGGCCTCTCCTACGAGCAGTACTTC
CDR3: CASSLYAGGLSYEQYF

J: TRBJ2-3
V: TRBV9
length: 15
D: .
size: .
DNA: TGTGCCAGCAGCGTTCGAACGGGAACTGAGGATACGCAGTATTTT
CDR3: CASSVRTGTEDTQYF

J: TRBJ2-1
V: TRBV10-3
length: 16
D: TRBD2
size: .
DNA: TGTGCCATCAGTGAGGGACTAGCGGGAGATTACAATGAGCAGTTCTTC
CDR3: CAISEGLAGDYNEQFF

J: TRBJ2-7
V: TRBV11-2
length: 14
D: .
size: .
DNA: TGTGCCAGCAGCTCTGATCCCGGCTCCTACGAGCAGTACTTC
CDR3: CASSSDPGSYEQYF

J: TRBJ2-1
V: TRBV6-1
length: 18
D: TRBD2
size: .
DNA: TGTGCCAGCAGTGAAGACCCGTTGACGGGACTAGCGGGCAATGAGCAGTTCTTC
CDR3: CASSEDPLTGLAGNEQFF

J: TRBJ2-3
V: TRBV7-9
length: 16
D: .
size: .
DNA: TGTGCCAGCAGCTTAGCGCGGGGATCTAGCACAGATACGCAGTATTTT
CDR3: CASSLARGSSTDTQYF

J: TRBJ1-2
V: TRBV5-6
length: 15
D: .
size: .
DNA: TGTGCCAGCAGCTTGTATGGGACACAAAACTATGGCTACACCTTC
CDR3: CASSLYGTQNYGYTF

J: TRBJ2-4
V: TRBV7-9
length: 17
D: .
size: once
DNA: TGTGCCAGCAGCTTATGGTCAGGGGCTGGAGCCAAAAACATTCAGTACTTC
CDR3: CASSLWSGAGAKNIQYF

J: TRBJ1-5
V: TRBV10-3
length: 13
D: .
size: .
DNA: TGTGCCATCAGTAGTGGAGGGCGTCAGCCCCAGCATTTT
CDR3: CAISSGGRQPQHF

J: TRBJ2-1
V: TRBV4-1
length: 14
D: TRBD2
size: .
DNA: TGCGCCAGCAGCCAAGATCTGGGAGGGGATGAGCAGTTCTTC
CDR3: CASSQDLGGDEQFF

J: TRBJ1-1
V: TRBV4-2
length: 13
D: .
size: .
DNA: TGTGCCAGCAGCCAAGTTTTTCAGGGTGAAGCTTTCTTT
CDR3: CASSQVFQGEAFF

J: TRBJ1-5
V: TRBV29-1
length: 15
D: .
size: .
DNA: TGCAGCGTGGCAGACGGGATATTGGGGAGGCAGCCCCAGCATTTT
CDR3: CSVADGILGRQPQHF

J: TRBJ1-3
V: TRBV2
length: 14
D: .
size: .
DNA: TGTGCCAGCAGCAGATATACTAATGGAAACACCATATATTTT
CDR3: CASSRYTNGNTIYF

J: TRBJ2-7
V: TRBV28
length: 13
D: .
size: .
DNA: TGTGCCAGCAGTTTTCGGGTTCCCTACGAGCAGTACTTC
CDR3: CASSFRVPYEQYF

J: TRBJ1-1
V: TRBV5-1
length: 16
D: TRBD1
size: .
DNA: TGCGCCAGCAGCCCCCAGGACAGGGGCTCGTTTACTGAAGCTTTCTTT
CDR3: CASSPQDRGSFTEAFF

J: TRBJ1-6
V: TRBV27
length: 14
D: .
size: once
DNA: TGTGCCAGCAGTTTAAGGGGGATAGGTTCACCCCTCCACTTT
CDR3: CASSLRGIGSPLHF

J: TRBJ2-3
V: TRBV5-1
length: 13
D: .
size: .
DNA: TGCGCCAGCAGCTCGGGATTCACAGATACGCAGTATTTT
CDR3: CASSSGFTDTQYF

J: TRBJ2-3
V: TRBV5-4
length: 18
D: TRBD2
size: .
DNA: TGTGCCAGCAGCTTGGGAGGTGGAGCGGGAGTTAGCACAGATACGCAGTATTTT
CDR3: CASSLGGGAGVSTDTQYF

J: TRBJ2-2
V: TRBV7-2
length: 15
D: .
size: .
DNA: TGTGCCAGCAGCTTACGATTGGCGGTACCCGGGGAGCTGTTTTTT
CDR3: CASSLRLAVPGELFF

J: TRBJ1-1
V: TRBV11-2
length: 13
D: .
size: .
DNA: TGTGCCAGCAGCACCGACTACTTAATGGAAGCTTTCTTT
CDR3: CASSTDYLMEAFF

J: TRBJ1-5
V: TRBV6-5
length: 13
D: .
size: once
DNA: TGTGCCAGCAGTAGACGGGGCAATCAGCCCCAGCATTTT
CDR3: CASSRRGNQPQHF

J: TRBJ1-5
V: TRBV10-3
length: 12
D: .
size: few
DNA: TGTGCCATCAGTGAACCACTTCAGCCCCAGCATTTT
CDR3: CAISEPLQPQHF

J: TRBJ1-1
V: TRBV2
length: 12
D: .
size: .
DNA: TGTGCCAGCAGTGAAGAGGCGGGGGTCGCTTTCTTT
CDR3: CASSEEAGVAFF

J: TRBJ2-7
V: TRBV4-1
length: 16
D: TRBD1
size: .
DNA: TGCGCCACGAGCCGACAAATTGGACAGGGACAGGACGAGCAGTACTTC
CDR3: CATSRQIGQGQDEQYF

J: TRBJ1-2
V: TRBV10-3
length: 15
D: .
size: .
DNA: TGTGCCATCAGTGGGACTCAACAGGGCACGGGTGGCTACACCTTC
CDR3: CAISGTQQGTGGYTF

J: TRBJ2-5
V: TRBV29-1
length: 13
D: .
size: .
DNA: TGCAGCGTTGCCAGCGGAGGCCAAGAGACCCAGTACTTC
CDR3: CSVASGGQETQYF

J: TRBJ2-5
V: TRBV2
length: 14
D: .
size: .
DNA: TGTGCCAGCAGTGAAGTCCCGGGTGGGGAGACCCAGTACTTC
CDR3: CASSEVPGGETQYF

J: TRBJ2-2
V: TRBV5-1
length: 15
D: TRBD2
size: .
DNA: TGCGCCAGCAGCTTGGGGCGGGAGACCACCGGGGAGCTGTTTTTT
CDR3: CASSLGRETTGELFF